These 10 T cell receptor beta chains originate from one sample sequenced in a study of human T cells and chemical hapten exposure listed by TCRdb under 2021. The library was generated by RACE. The reads were generated on a NextSeq 500. TCRdb reprocessing: public reads trimmed at Q25 with fastp, clones called with MiXCR, in-frame beta chains kept. CDR3 protein duplicates are merged, each entry listing the most common genes and DNA. This sample gives over 300,000 distinct CDR3 sequences in total; 4.5% to 5.5% of them show up just once. The ten biggest clones cover approximately 2.8% of the sample. This sample's time point label indicates: pre-sensitization, week 0. The treatment or condition label on this specimen signifies: therapeutic diphenylcyclopropenone sensitization with weekly scalp DPC. Sequencing used whole blood, obtained in connection with sensitization to the hapten diphenylcyclopropenone (DPC). The receptors were gathered from a woman in her fifties or sixties with alopecia areata. Some clones in this sample may be carry-over from other donors' samples.

V gene TRBV7-2 combines with J gene TRBJ2-5; 7 bases are a match to TRBD2. Germline V gives CDR1 SGHTA, CDR2 FQGNSA. V lost 3 bases to trimming and J lost 2 bases; unmatched junction nucleotides: 9. The CDR3 runs 16 residues. The CDR3 sequence is CASSFMSSGQQETQYF. The CDR3 DNA reads TGTGCCAGCAGCTTTATGAGTAGCGGGCAACAAGAGACCCAGTACTTC.

This clonotype was counted between two and nine times. The genes are TRBV12-3 or TRBV12-4 and TRBJ2-5; 7 bases line up with TRBD1. The CDR3 totals 16 residues. Germline trimming cut 0 bases from V and 1 base from J; bases unmatched to any gene: 5. CDR3: CASSLALGTAQETQYF. Here the CDR3 DNA reads TGTGCCAGCAGTTTAGCGCTGGGGACAGCCCAAGAGACCCAGTACTTC.

The chain combines TRBV20-1 with TRBJ2-7, with TRBD1 matching over 11 bases. CDR3 length equals 13 residues. J was trimmed by 6 bases and V by 4 bases; bases with no gene match: 5. CDR1 is DFQATT, CDR2 SNEGSKA, per germline (reference sequence). As DNA, the CDR3 is TGCAGTGCTATATGGACAGGGGGCGTCGAGCAGTACTTC. Its translation is CSAIWTGGVEQYF.

The sample holds a few counts of this clonotype. The chain uses TRBV2 and TRBJ1-5, with 11 bases fitting TRBD1. V gave up 6 bases and J gave up 6 bases; unmatched junction bases: 7. Germline CDR1 SNHLY, CDR2 FYNNEI. There are 15 residues in the CDR3. The CDR3 DNA follows: TGTGCCAGCAGACCAGGACAGGGGGCGACTCAGCCCCAGCATTTT. This gives the protein CASRPGQGATQPQHF. Full variable domain (rest looked up from reference TRBV2 and TRBJ1-5): EPEVTQTPSHQVTQMGQEVILRCVPISNHLYFYWYRQILGQKVEFLVSFYNNEISEKSEIFDDQFSVERPDGSNFTLKIRSTKLEDSAMYFCASRPGQGATQPQHFGDGTRLSIL.

CDR3: CASSPPDPKYNEQFF. The CDR3 DNA is TGTGCCAGCAGCCCGCCGGATCCTAAATACAATGAGCAGTTCTTC. The chain recombines TRBV5-6 with TRBJ2-1; unclear D gene. Germline assignment: CDR1 SGHDT and CDR2 YYEEEE. V lost 4 bases and J 4 bases, leaving 15 bases between the germline ends. The CDR3 length is 15 residues.

The chain has TRBV3-1 and TRBJ2-6; D not certain. The CDR3 is 18 amino acids. Deletions cut 0 bases from V and 1 base from J, with 13 bases between. Germline CDR1 and CDR2: LGHDT and YNNKEL (reference sequence). Written as DNA, the CDR3 is TGTGCCAGCAGCCAAGACGTGCCCAAATTTTCTGGGGCCAACGTCCTGACTTTC. This encodes CASSQDVPKFSGANVLTF.

This clonotype has only a few counts. This chain connects TRBV6-2 or TRBV6-3 to TRBJ2-7; TRBD2 matches at 9 bases. After removal of 8 bases from V and 4 bases from J, the junction contained 15 bases not matched to a gene. This CDR3 comprises 16 residues. From germline, CDR1 is MNHEY and CDR2 SVGEGT. The CDR3 loop reads CASGLAGATVTYEQYF. DNA of the CDR3: TGTGCCAGCGGATTAGCGGGGGCTACCGTCACTTACGAGCAGTACTTC.

In its sample, this clonotype was seen many times. This chain connects TRBV14 to TRBJ1-1, with D perhaps matching TRBD1 (5 bases). V lost 1 base and J 0 bases, leaving 12 bases between the germline ends. The CDR3 covers 16 residues. Germline V gene sequence: CDR1 SGHDN, CDR2 FVKESK. This chain's CDR3 is CASSQVLGVMNTEAFF. In DNA, the CDR3 is TGTGCCAGCAGCCAAGTGTTAGGGGTTATGAACACTGAAGCTTTCTTT.

This clonotype occurred many times. The rearrangement joins TRBV11-1 to TRBJ1-6, with D uncertain. Trimming left V 5 bases short and J 9 bases short, with 11 bases between. The CDR3 contains 13 residues. Germline CDR1 SGHAT, CDR2 FQDESV (reference sequence). The CDR3 loop reads CASSNDGSSPLHF. Here the CDR3 DNA reads TGTGCCAGCAGCAATGACGGGTCTTCACCCCTCCACTTT.

In this sample, this clonotype turned up many times. The chain links TRBV20-1 to TRBJ2-3, with 11 bases identical to TRBD2. J gave up 2 bases and V 6 bases, and 10 bases lay outside the gene matches. The CDR3 extends over 16 amino acids. Germline loops: CDR1 DFQATT, CDR2 SNEGSKA (reference sequence). CDR3 DNA sequence: TGCAGTGCCCGCGCTAGCGGGGGGCCCATCACAGATACGCAGTATTTT. Residues: CSARASGGPITDTQYF.